Shown below are 30 T cell receptor beta chains from a single sample sequenced in a study of blood T cell repertoires in COVID-19. The data were produced by immunoSEQ multiplex PCR, yet TCRdb's version contains in-frame clones alone and is incomplete. The sample consists of 330,000 or so clones, around 90% of them appearing once. Sequences were obtained from peripheral blood. The receptors shown here come from a man aged 25 to 40 with COVID-19, enrolled during active disease.

V gene TRBV7-9 combines with J gene TRBJ1-6; 8 nucleotides match TRBD1. The V segment lost 1 base and the J segment 11 bases; nucleotides outside the gene matches: 7. Germline assignment: CDR1 SEHNR and CDR2 FQNEAQ (reference sequence). The length of the CDR3 is 15 residues. CDR3 loop: CASSLVSTGGAPLHF. The CDR3 region has the DNA TGTGCCAGCAGCTTAGTTTCTACAGGGGGAGCACCCCTCCACTTT. Full variable domain (rest looked up from reference TRBV7-9 and TRBJ1-6): DTGVSQNPRHKITKRGQNVTFRCDPISEHNRLYWYRQTLGQGPEFLTYFQNEAQLEKSRLLSDRFSAERPKGSFSTLEIQRTEQGDSAMYLCASSLVSTGGAPLHFGNGTRLTVT.

The chain has TRBV27 and TRBJ1-1, with a weak D call TRBD1 (6 bases). The germline V gene has CDR1 MNHEY and CDR2 SMNVEV (reference sequence). V was pared by 6 bases and J by 7 bases, with 24 bases between. The CDR3 loop spans 16 amino acids. CDR3 sequence: CASSLNPSGVVVEAFF. CDR3 bases: TGTGCCAGCAGCTTAAACCCTTCAGGGGTGGTCGTTGAAGCTTTCTTT.

This clone occurred a few times. This rearrangement joins TRBV3-1 (or the pseudogene TRBV3-2) to TRBJ1-1, with 8 bases that match TRBD1. The length of the CDR3 is 18 residues. J was trimmed by 4 bases and V by 0 bases; bases with no gene match: 13. Germline V gene sequence: CDR1 LGHDT, CDR2 YNNKEL (reference sequence). The CDR3 is CASSQDPGTGVWGTEAFF. Written as DNA, the CDR3 is TGTGCCAGCAGCCAAGATCCCGGGACAGGCGTATGGGGCACTGAAGCTTTCTTT.

The genes are TRBV28 and TRBJ1-2; the D gene is possibly TRBD1 (5 bases). Germline values: CDR1 MDHEN, CDR2 SYDVKM. This CDR3 has 13 amino acids. V dropped 7 bases and J dropped 8 bases, with 17 bases sitting between them. The CDR3 region has the DNA TGTGCCAGCATTTTGAGCGGGGGAGGGGGCTACACCTTC. Residues: CASILSGGGGYTF.

The sample holds one count of this clone. V is TRBV5-5 and J is TRBJ2-7, with 7 positions matching TRBD1. The trim removed 4 bases at V and 3 bases at J, leaving 4 bases unmatched. The CDR3 sequence is 13 residues long. Per germline, CDR1 SGHKS and CDR2 YYEKEE (reference sequence). DNA for the CDR3: TGTGCCAGCAGCGCCGACAGGGTCTACGAGCAGTACTTC. Translated, it gives CASSADRVYEQYF. Based on the CDR3 plus reference TRBV5-5 and TRBJ2-7, the full variable domain is DAGVTQSPTHLIKTRGQQVTLRCSPISGHKSVSWYQQVLGQGPQFIFQYYEKEERGRGNFPDRFSARQFPNYSSELNVNALLLGDSALYLCASSADRVYEQYFGPGTRLTVT.

This chain uses TRBV12-3 or TRBV12-4 with TRBJ2-1; D is ambiguous. The CDR3 runs 13 residues. Trimming took 1 base from V and 6 from J, leaving 7 bases between them. For the CDR3, the DNA is TGTGCCAGCAGTTTAGGGAGAACCAATGAGCAGTTCTTC. Translation gives CASSLGRTNEQFF.

This clone was detected a few times. This sequence joins TRBV7-9 and TRBJ1-4; unclear D gene. CDR1 and CDR2 from the germline V gene are SEHNR and FQNEAQ (reference sequence). V lost 5 bases to trimming and J lost 3 bases, with 13 bases between them. There are 15 residues in the CDR3. Here the CDR3 reads CASSQMRGANEKLFF. Written as DNA, the CDR3 is TGTGCCAGCAGCCAAATGCGAGGTGCTAATGAAAAACTGTTTTTT.

CDR3 in DNA: TGCGCCAGCAGTCAAAAGTGCAGGATGAAGGTCAATTACAATGAGCAGTTCTTC. As protein: CASSQKCRMKVNYNEQFF. The V gene is TRBV23-1, the J gene TRBJ2-1; D is ambiguous. TRBV23-1 is filed as an ORF, its function uncertain. The germline V and J ends were trimmed by 2 bases and 4 bases, with 21 bases remaining between them. This CDR3 region has 18 residues.

V gene TRBV28 combines with J gene TRBJ2-2, with D tentatively TRBD1 (5 bases). CDR3 length: 17 residues. Germline V gene data show CDR1 as MDHEN and CDR2 as SYDVKM. Trimming shortened V by 8 bases and J by 1 base, and 20 bases separated the two germline ends. CDR3 protein: CASSYPRRGLNTGELFF. For the CDR3, the DNA is TGTGCCAGCTCCTACCCCCGAAGGGGCCTGAACACCGGGGAGCTGTTTTTT.

The chain couples TRBV7-3 to TRBJ1-1; D not resolved. V lost 6 bases to trimming and J lost 0 bases, with 8 bases between them. Germline V gene data show CDR1 as SGHTA and CDR2 as FQGTGA. The CDR3 spans 13 residues. DNA for the CDR3: TGTGCCAGCAGGCAACACATGAACACTGAAGCTTTCTTT. This codes for CASRQHMNTEAFF.

The CDR3 sequence: CASSHNAGTGGYGYTF. CDR3 coding DNA: TGCGCCAGCAGCCACAACGCCGGGACAGGCGGATACGGCTACACCTTC. The chain recombines TRBV4-1 with TRBJ1-2; 8 bases fit TRBD1. V lost 3 bases and J lost 8; bases outside the gene matches: 14. The length of the CDR3 is 16 residues. The V gene's germline CDR1 is MGHRA and CDR2 YSYEKL.

This chain joins TRBV6-6 and TRBJ2-3; TRBD2 aligns across 16 bases. Trimming removed 5 bases from V and 6 bases from J; junction bases left unmatched: 5. The CDR3 totals 16 residues. Looked up from germline, CDR1 is MNHNY and CDR2 is SVGAGI (reference sequence). The CDR3 spells CASSGTSGRAADTQYF. CDR3 bases: TGTGCCAGCAGTGGGACTAGCGGGAGGGCCGCCGATACGCAGTATTTT.

The rearrangement uses TRBV9 and TRBJ1-2, with 7 bases lining up with TRBD1. Germline-derived CDR1 and CDR2 are SGDLS and YYNGEE. The CDR3 loop spans 15 amino acids. Trimming at V came to 3 bases and at J to 1 base, leaving 6 bases not matched to a gene. In nucleotides, the CDR3 is TGTGCCAGCAGCGAGGGGGACAGTCTTAACTATGGCTACACCTTC. It specifies CASSEGDSLNYGYTF.

The CDR3 region has the DNA TGTGCCAGCAGCATCCCTTACAATGAGCAGTTCTTC. This encodes CASSIPYNEQFF. The chain uses TRBV7-2 and TRBJ2-1, with D hard to call. The germline gives CDR1 SGHTA, CDR2 FQGNSA. V lost 5 bases and J 4 bases, leaving 6 bases between the germline ends. CDR3 length: 12 amino acids.

This rearrangement joins TRBV4-1 to TRBJ1-1, with D hard to call. The CDR3 extends over 15 amino acids. V lost 0 bases, J lost 5 bases, and 13 bases lay in between. CDR1 is MGHRA, CDR2 YSYEKL, per germline. This CDR3 reads CASSQDPGVLTEAFF. The DNA of the CDR3 is TGCGCCAGCAGCCAAGATCCGGGTGTATTAACTGAAGCTTTCTTT.

The genes are TRBV7-2 and TRBJ1-2, with D perhaps matching TRBD1 (6 bases). This CDR3 has 14 amino acids. Germline CDR1 SGHTA, CDR2 FQGNSA. V dropped 4 bases and J dropped 2 bases, with 11 bases sitting between them. This CDR3 reads CASSWGTPNYGYTF. As DNA, the CDR3 is TGTGCCAGCAGCTGGGGGACACCAAACTATGGCTACACCTTC.

This rearrangement joins TRBV28 to TRBJ2-7, with D maybe TRBD1 (5 bases). Trimming pared 4 bases from V and 2 bases from J, leaving 6 bases between. From germline, CDR1 is MDHEN and CDR2 SYDVKM. CDR3 length: 12 amino acids. CDR3 DNA: TGTGCCAGCAGTTGGGGCCCCTACGAGCAGTACTTC. Its translation: CASSWGPYEQYF.

The V gene is TRBV19, the J gene TRBJ2-1; TRBD2 agrees at 11 bases. In germline, CDR1 is LNHDA, CDR2 SQIVND (reference sequence). Losses at the gene ends were 3 bases for V and 4 bases for J; bases not matched to a gene: 8. CDR3 length equals 17 residues. CDR3 amino acids: CASSILAGGNQYNEQFF. The CDR3 region has the DNA TGTGCCAGTAGTATCTTAGCGGGAGGGAATCAATACAATGAGCAGTTCTTC.

The CDR3 reads CASTRPGVSYEQYF. In DNA form, the CDR3 reads TGTGCCAGCACCAGACCGGGAGTCTCCTACGAGCAGTACTTC. The rearrangement joins TRBV6-5 to TRBJ2-7; D perhaps matches TRBD2 (6 bases). The V gene's germline CDR1 is MNHEY and CDR2 SVGAGI. The CDR3 length is 14 residues. The germline V and J ends were trimmed by 7 bases and 0 bases, with 13 bases remaining between them.

The rearrangement uses TRBV2 and TRBJ2-7, with no clear D. Trimming took 6 bases from V and 4 from J, leaving 7 bases between them. CDR1 is SNHLY, CDR2 FYNNEI, per germline. The CDR3 consists of 11 residues. The CDR3 reads CASRAEYEQYF. The CDR3 DNA reads TGTGCCAGCAGGGCAGAATACGAGCAGTACTTC.

J is TRBJ2-5 and V is TRBV7-7, with D perhaps matching TRBD2 (5 bases). Between the trimmed V and J ends, which lost 3 bases and 5 bases, there was a span of 19 bases. Germline V gene sequence: CDR1 SSHAT, CDR2 FNYEAQ (reference sequence). The CDR3 length is 16 residues. CDR3 in amino acids: CASSFRPPGSGETQYF. The CDR3 nucleotides are TGTGCCAGCAGCTTTCGGCCCCCGGGAAGTGGGGAGACCCAGTACTTC.

V and J are TRBV18 and TRBJ1-5; 10 bases are a match to TRBD1. The CDR3 contains 14 residues. Germline V CDR1 and CDR2: KGHSH, LQKENI. V dropped 6 bases and J dropped 5; count of bases not matched to a gene: 4. CDR3 sequence: CASSPGTGDQPQHF. The DNA for the CDR3 is TGTGCCAGCTCCCCAGGGACAGGGGATCAGCCCCAGCATTTT.

The CDR3 DNA follows: TGTGCCAGCAGCCCTGTGGTGGAGAGATCCTCCTACGAGCAGTACTTC. This codes for CASSPVVERSSYEQYF. The chain joins TRBV27 to TRBJ2-7, with D uncertain. The CDR3 extends over 16 amino acids. Germline V gives CDR1 MNHEY, CDR2 SMNVEV (reference sequence). V was shortened by 6 bases and J by 0 bases, with 18 bases between the two germline ends.

V usage is TRBV7-9 and J usage is TRBJ2-3; D is perhaps TRBD1 (7 bases). CDR1 is SEHNR and CDR2 is FQNEAQ in the germline V gene (reference sequence). CDR3 length: 17 amino acids. V was clipped by 4 bases and J by 3 bases, with 20 bases between them. The CDR3 sequence is CASSSPLGPGGTDTQYF. The CDR3, as DNA: TGTGCCAGCAGCTCTCCCCTGGGGCCAGGGGGGACAGATACGCAGTATTTT.

The J gene is TRBJ1-2, the V gene TRBV7-2, with D possibly being TRBD1 (5 bases). V was pared by 5 bases and J by 6 bases, with 25 bases between. Germline V gene data show CDR1 as SGHTA and CDR2 as FQGNSA. The CDR3 loop spans 17 amino acids. The CDR3 DNA reads TGTGCCAGCAGCCCTAGCGGTGTGGCAGGGAATGGTCATGGCTACACCTTC. Protein sequence: CASSPSGVAGNGHGYTF.

This clone was detected a few times. V gene TRBV1 combines with J gene TRBJ2-3; TRBD1 was called by the table and not checked on the DNA. TRBV1 constitutes a pseudogene. The CDR3 is made up of 16 amino acids. The CDR3 reads CTSSQETTGIPDTQYF. The CDR3 DNA follows: TGCACCAGCAGCCAAGAGACAACAGGGATACCAGATACGCAGTATTTT.

This clone was recorded once. The chain employs TRBV14 and TRBJ2-5; 8 nucleotides align to TRBD1. This CDR3 has 16 residues. The germline V gene encodes CDR1 SGHDN and CDR2 FVKESK. The V gene end was trimmed by 4 bases and the J gene end by 3 bases; junction bases not matched to a gene: 10. The CDR3 sequence is CASSRLYRGLEETQYF. Here the CDR3 DNA reads TGTGCCAGCAGCCGCCTTTACAGGGGGTTGGAAGAGACCCAGTACTTC.

The V gene is TRBV5-1, the J gene TRBJ2-1; a possible D gene is TRBD2 (5 bases). Between the trimmed V and J ends, which lost 0 bases and 5 bases, there was a span of 15 bases. CDR3 size: 16 residues. Germline CDR1 reads SGHRS; CDR2 reads YFSETQ. The CDR3: CASSLATGIVNNEQFF. In nucleotides, the CDR3 is TGCGCCAGCAGCTTGGCCACGGGGATTGTAAACAATGAGCAGTTCTTC.

V gene TRBV5-8 combines with J gene TRBJ1-5; D possibly corresponds to TRBD1 (6 bases). V was cut by 3 bases and J by 0 bases, with 10 bases left in between. Germline CDR1 reads SGHTS; CDR2 reads YDEGEE. The CDR3 spans 15 residues. CDR3 in amino acids: CASSSGHYSNQPQHF. As DNA, the CDR3 is TGTGCCAGCAGCTCGGGACACTATAGCAATCAGCCCCAGCATTTT.

The rearrangement links TRBV7-2 to TRBJ1-2, with 11 bases lining up with TRBD1. V shed 5 bases and J 8 bases; nucleotides not matched to a gene: 13. In germline, CDR1 is SGHTA, CDR2 FQGNSA. This CDR3 comprises 16 residues. This CDR3 reads CASSQRTGGALGGYTF. The CDR3 nucleotides read TGTGCCAGCAGCCAAAGGACAGGGGGCGCGTTAGGCGGCTACACCTTC.